Below, 9 T cell receptor beta chains from the same sample are listed, as sequenced in a study of human T cells and chemical hapten exposure. TCRdb re-called the RACE reads with MiXCR, one entry per CDR3 protein. The sample has roughly 380,000 distinct CDR3 sequences; 4.5% to 6% are singletons. Described time point: pre-sensitization, week 0. As for treatment: therapeutic diphenylcyclopropenone sensitization with weekly scalp DPC. The sample was whole blood, taken in connection with sensitization to the hapten diphenylcyclopropenone (DPC). The receptors derive from a woman in her 50s with alopecia areata. Some clones in this sample may be carry-over from other donors' samples.

In this sample, this clonotype turned up a few times. The chain couples TRBV7-8 to TRBJ2-3; 7 bases are a match to TRBD2. This CDR3 is 15 amino acids long. Germline V gene lookup returns CDR1 SGHVS and CDR2 FQNEAQ. After removal of 1 base from V and 3 bases from J, the junction contained 4 bases not matched to a gene. CDR3 in amino acids: CASSLVGLQTDTQYF. The CDR3 DNA sequence: TGTGCCAGCAGCTTAGTGGGACTACAAACAGATACGCAGTATTTT. Full variable domain (rest looked up from reference TRBV7-8 and TRBJ2-3): GAGVSQSPRYKVAKRGQDVALRCDPISGHVSLFWYQQALGQGPEFLTYFQNEAQLDKSGLPSDRFFAERPEGSVSTLKIQRTQQEDSAVYLCASSLVGLQTDTQYFGPGTRLTVL.

This clonotype showed up just a few times. The chain joins TRBV4-3 to TRBJ2-7, with TRBD1 as a possible D gene (5 bases). Trimming removed 6 bases from V and 4 bases from J, with 13 bases in between. The CDR3 is 13 amino acids. The germline gives CDR1 LGHNA, CDR2 YSLEER. The CDR3 DNA follows: TGCGCCAGCAGTCAGGGCCGGTATTACGAGCAGTACTTC. This codes for CASSQGRYYEQYF.

This clonotype came up a few times. The chain carries TRBV4-3 and TRBJ2-5, with D possibly matching TRBD2 (6 bases). Trimming took 2 bases from V and 4 from J, leaving 8 bases between them. Germline CDR1 reads LGHNA; CDR2 reads YSLEER. The CDR3 has 13 residues. In nucleotides, the CDR3 is TGCGCCAGCAGCCAACCGGGAGCAGAGACCCAGTACTTC. Encoded protein: CASSQPGAETQYF.

The rearrangement links TRBV28 to TRBJ2-7; 7 nucleotides match TRBD1. The germline CDR1 and CDR2 sequences are MDHEN and SYDVKM. CDR3 length: 13 amino acids. V lost 5 bases and J lost 5; bases outside the gene matches: 6. CDR3 in amino acids: CASSATGVHEQYF. CDR3 bases: TGTGCCAGCAGTGCTACAGGGGTCCACGAGCAGTACTTC.

This clonotype was seen repeatedly, ten times or more. V usage is TRBV29-1 and J usage is TRBJ2-5; D gene ambiguous. Germline V gene data show CDR1 as SQVTM and CDR2 as ANQGSEA. CDR3 size: 13 residues. Trimming removed 4 bases from V and 0 bases from J, with 9 bases in between. The CDR3 reads CSVAASYQETQYF. The CDR3 DNA reads as TGCAGCGTTGCCGCCAGTTACCAAGAGACCCAGTACTTC.

Ten or more counts support this clonotype. The J gene is TRBJ1-1, the V gene TRBV6-4; 8 bases agree with TRBD1. CDR3 size: 14 residues. Germline CDR1 is MRHNA and CDR2 is SNTAGT. With 6 bases clipped from V and 4 bases from J, the junction kept 7 bases outside the gene matches. For the CDR3, the DNA is TGTGCCAGCAGACCGACAGGGGTAGCCACTGAAGCTTTCTTT. Its translation: CASRPTGVATEAFF.

This rearrangement joins TRBV28 to TRBJ1-1, with D uncertain. The V gene lost 7 bases and the J gene lost 0 bases, with 21 bases spanning the gap. This CDR3 has 17 amino acids. The germline gives CDR1 MDHEN, CDR2 SYDVKM. CDR3 sequence reads: CASTPTLAGRMNTEAFF. The CDR3 region has the DNA TGTGCCAGCACTCCCACGTTAGCCGGCCGTATGAACACTGAAGCTTTCTTT.

This clonotype was seen repeatedly, ten times or more. The chain has TRBV28 and TRBJ2-1, with 13 bases identical to TRBD2. There are 17 residues in the CDR3. Germline V gives CDR1 MDHEN, CDR2 SYDVKM. After removal of 3 bases from V and 7 bases from J, the junction contained 9 bases not matched to a gene. CDR3 sequence: CASSFLRTSGSNNEQFF. The CDR3 DNA follows: TGTGCCAGCAGTTTTTTACGGACTAGCGGGAGTAATAATGAGCAGTTCTTC. Filled out from reference TRBV28 and TRBJ2-1, the complete variable domain reads DVKVTQSSRYLVKRTGEKVFLECVQDMDHENMFWYRQDPGLGLRLIYFSYDVKMKEKGDIPEGYSVSREKKERFSLILESASTNQTSMYLCASSFLRTSGSNNEQFFGPGTRLTVL.

V gene TRBV6-1 combines with J gene TRBJ1-2, with TRBD1 matching 10 bases. V lost 2 bases to trimming and J lost 4 bases; unmatched junction nucleotides: 4. Per germline, CDR1 MNHNS and CDR2 SASEGT. The CDR3 runs to 15 residues. The CDR3 is CASSELTGGPYGYTF. The CDR3 bases are TGTGCCAGCAGTGAATTGACAGGGGGCCCCTATGGCTACACCTTC.